This T cell receptor beta chain comes out of a study of cytomegalovirus exposure and HLA in healthy donors. The CDR3 covers 14 residues. V was clipped by 6 bases and J by 4 bases; unmatched bases: 4. Per the germline V gene, CDR1 is MDHEN and CDR2 is SYDVKM. On this clone itself: Its antigen is currently unknown.

Findings and caveats of the study: Productive rates of about 87% or about 30% were seen for most TCR beta V segments in an earlier analysis. The analysis excluded some indistinguishable V segments, including TRBV6-2 and TRBV6-3. A later analysis showed HLA-associated TCR beta chains outstripping equally common others in clonal expansion.

13 Jbeta primers and 60 Vbeta primers were used for the PCR. Sequenced by immunoSEQ multiplex PCR; TCRdb stores in-frame clones only, minus some. The sample lists roughly 190,000 clones; over 70% were seen once. The source of this sequence is a female donor in good health and CMV-seronegative. Source material: PBMCs. The chain couples TRBV28 to TRBJ1-4; 8 nucleotides align to TRBD1. The chain's CDR3 is CASSSQGVNEKLFF. CDR3 DNA: TGTGCCAGCAGCTCACAGGGGGTTAATGAAAAACTGTTTTTT. The full variable domain, completed using reference TRBV28 and TRBJ1-4, is DVKVTQSSRYLVKRTGEKVFLECVQDMDHENMFWYRQDPGLGLRLIYFSYDVKMKEKGDIPEGYSVSREKKERFSLILESASTNQTSMYLCASSSQGVNEKLFFGSGTQLSVL.